Detailed here is one T cell receptor beta chain. Clones were read by immunoSEQ multiplex PCR, and TCRdb kept only the in-frame ones, dropping some. This table has about 150,000 clones, over 80% appearing once. This sample stems from a study of radiation and T cells in renal cell carcinoma. This sample's time point: blood 2 weeks post-SBRT. Specified treatment: 15 Gy SBRT to primary tumor, nephrectomy 4 weeks later. Clear cell pathology was present in this patient's renal cell carcinoma. Source: blood, taken from a patient whose treatment included radiotherapy and nephrectomy. This sequence originates from a woman aged 45-65 years with renal cell carcinoma.

CDR3 nucleotide sequence: TGTGCCAGCAGCTTGCGGGGTCTAGCATCCTACGAGCAGTACTTC. It specifies CASSLRGLASYEQYF. V gene TRBV7-8 combines with J gene TRBJ2-7; TRBD2 is a possible D gene (6 bases). The CDR3 is 15 amino acids. CDR1 is SGHVS, CDR2 FQNEAQ, per germline. Trimming removed 3 bases at V and 1 base at J, with 13 bases between.